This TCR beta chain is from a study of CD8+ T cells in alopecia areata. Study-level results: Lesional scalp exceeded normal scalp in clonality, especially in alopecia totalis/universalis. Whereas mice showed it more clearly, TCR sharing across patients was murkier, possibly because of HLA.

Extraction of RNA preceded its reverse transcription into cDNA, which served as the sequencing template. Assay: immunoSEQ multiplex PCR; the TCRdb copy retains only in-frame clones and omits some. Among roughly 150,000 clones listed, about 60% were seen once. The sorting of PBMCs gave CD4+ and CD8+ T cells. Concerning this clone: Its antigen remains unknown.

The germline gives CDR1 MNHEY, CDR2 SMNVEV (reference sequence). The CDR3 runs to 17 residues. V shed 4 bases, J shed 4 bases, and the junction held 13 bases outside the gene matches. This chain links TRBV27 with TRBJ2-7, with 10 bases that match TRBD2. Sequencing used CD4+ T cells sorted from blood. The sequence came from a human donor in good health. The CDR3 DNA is TGTGCCAGCAGTTCTGGCGAGCGGGAGGGCGTCTTTTACGAGCAGTACTTC. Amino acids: CASSSGEREGVFYEQYF.